This T cell receptor (beta chain) was captured in a study of blood T cell repertoires in COVID-19. The overall study: Some COVID-19 samples were acute and others convalescent; all came from the United States, Italy and Spain. T cells, B-cell-depleted T cells, or PBMCs provided the cDNA or gDNA that served as material.

V lost 6 bases, J lost 6 bases, and 6 bases stayed unmatched. Germline CDR1 is MNHEY and CDR2 is SVGAGI. There are 14 residues in the CDR3. Study processing details: How many nucleated cells were present was estimated from reference gene primer amplification. The data were produced by immunoSEQ multiplex PCR, yet TCRdb's version contains in-frame clones alone and is incomplete. The V and J calls and clone size come from that table; D and trimming were worked out from the DNA. This table holds about 66,000 clones, approximately 88% found once. Sequencing was carried out using peripheral blood. This receptor was obtained from a woman in her 70s with acute or convalescent COVID-19. The chain couples TRBV6-5 to TRBJ1-5, with 9 bases fitting TRBD1. The CDR3 loop is CASSTGDRVQPQHF. Here the CDR3 DNA reads TGTGCCAGCAGCACAGGGGACAGGGTTCAGCCCCAGCATTTT.